The 12 T cell receptor beta chains given below trace back to one sample, sequenced in a study of CD8 T cells in ankylosing spondylitis (dated by TCRdb to 2017 to 2019). The library relied on 5' RACE. Instrument used: Illumina HiSeq 2500. The public reads were reprocessed in TCRdb via fastp at Q25 and MiXCR, keeping in-frame beta chains. When rows share a CDR3 protein, they turn into one entry using the most common DNA and genes. The sample has about 190,000 distinct CDR3 sequences on record, approximately 12% of them singletons. In total, the top ten clones hold 8% to 13% of the sample. What was sequenced was blood, either unsorted or a sorted T cell fraction (not recorded which). These receptors all come from a female donor with ankylosing spondylitis or in good health (not recorded which).

This clonotype has more than one count but fewer than ten. This chain joins TRBV6-1 and TRBJ2-2; the D gene is possibly TRBD1 (5 bases). V was clipped by 7 bases and J by 5 bases, with 11 bases between them. The CDR3 contains 13 residues. The germline gives CDR1 MNHNS, CDR2 SASEGT. CDR3 in DNA: TGTGCCAGCACGAAGACAGATACCGGGGAGCTGTTTTTT. Amino acids: CASTKTDTGELFF.

This clonotype occurred many times. This rearrangement joins TRBV20-1 to TRBJ2-5; weak D call: TRBD1 (5 bases). Between the trimmed V and J ends, which lost 0 bases and 1 base, there was a span of 9 bases. Germline loops: CDR1 DFQATT, CDR2 SNEGSKA (reference sequence). The CDR3 spans 14 residues. The CDR3, as DNA: TGCAGTGCTAGAGATCACAGGACCCAAGAGACCCAGTACTTC. As protein: CSARDHRTQETQYF.

There are many counts of this clonotype. This chain uses TRBV9 with TRBJ2-5, with TRBD2 as a possible D gene (7 bases). Germline CDR1 reads SGDLS; CDR2 reads YYNGEE. With 4 bases removed from V and 4 bases from J, the gap between germline ends came to 20 bases. The CDR3 runs to 16 residues. CDR3 coding DNA: TGTGCCAGCAGCACCGGACCCAGGGGAGGGGGAGAGACCCAGTACTTC. Its protein is CASSTGPRGGGETQYF.

In this sample, this clonotype turned up many times. The chain has TRBV5-1 and TRBJ2-5; TRBD2 matches at 8 bases. From germline, CDR1 is SGHRS and CDR2 YFSETQ. V gave up 0 bases and J gave up 3 bases; unmatched junction bases: 4. This CDR3 is built from 15 residues. DNA for the CDR3: TGCGCCAGCAGCTTGGTCACTAGCGGAAAAGAGACCCAGTACTTC. Its protein product is CASSLVTSGKETQYF.

This clonotype was counted ten times or more. CDR3 DNA sequence: TGCAGCGTCGGGGACGGGAGGGCCCGTAATGAGCAGTTCTTC. Its protein is CSVGDGRARNEQFF. The J gene is TRBJ2-1, the V gene TRBV29-1; 8 bases fit TRBD2. Germline V gene sequence: CDR1 SQVTM, CDR2 ANQGSEA. The CDR3 is made up of 14 amino acids. The J segment lost 7 bases and the V segment lost 6 bases, leaving 11 bases of the junction unmatched.

This clonotype has ten or more counts. The chain has TRBV11-2 and TRBJ2-7; 12 bases match TRBD2. With 5 bases clipped from V and 0 bases from J, the junction kept 11 bases outside the gene matches. Looked up from germline, CDR1 is SGHAT and CDR2 is FQNNGV. There are 18 residues in the CDR3. The CDR3 is CASSIGTSGLGSSYEQYF. The CDR3 DNA is TGTGCCAGCAGCATAGGGACTAGCGGGCTTGGGAGCTCCTACGAGCAGTACTTC. The full variable domain, completed using reference TRBV11-2 and TRBJ2-7, is EAGVAQSPRYKIIEKRQSVAFWCNPISGHATLYWYQQILGQGPKLLIQFQNNGVVDDSQLPKDRFSAERLKGVDSTLKIQPAKLEDSAVYLCASSIGTSGLGSSYEQYFGPGTRLTVT.

The CDR3 sequence: CASSRWGGGGYNEQFF. In DNA, the CDR3 is TGCGCCAGCAGCCGCTGGGGAGGGGGCGGATACAATGAGCAGTTCTTC. This chain uses TRBV5-1 with TRBJ2-1; perhaps D is TRBD1 or TRBD2 (7 bases each). This CDR3 has 16 residues. Germline CDR1 SGHRS, CDR2 YFSETQ. Trimming took 4 bases from V and 4 from J, leaving 18 bases between them.

In its sample, this clonotype was seen a few times. This chain uses TRBV25-1 with TRBJ2-3; 9 bases are shared with TRBD2. The CDR3 is 17 residues long. CDR1 and CDR2 from the germline V gene are MGHDK and SYGVNS. J gave up 0 bases and V 4 bases, and 8 bases lay outside the gene matches. CDR3 in DNA: TGTGCCAGCAGTGCAGCGGGAGGTCCGTCTAGCACAGATACGCAGTATTTT. Amino acids: CASSAAGGPSSTDTQYF.

This clonotype came up many times. V usage is TRBV5-1 and J usage is TRBJ2-3; D gene uncertain. CDR1 and CDR2 from the germline V gene are SGHRS and YFSETQ. V shed 5 bases and J shed 2 bases, with 12 bases lying between them. The CDR3 length is 14 residues. The chain's CDR3 is CASSVFRTTDTQYF. Here the CDR3 DNA reads TGCGCCAGCAGTGTATTTAGGACCACAGATACGCAGTATTTT.

This clonotype was counted at least ten times. This chain links TRBV27 with TRBJ2-1; no firm D call. V shed 6 bases and J shed 0 bases, with 12 bases lying between them. There are 15 residues in the CDR3. Germline values: CDR1 MNHEY, CDR2 SMNVEV (reference sequence). CDR3 nucleotide sequence: TGTGCCAGCAGCAGGAGTTGGAGCTCCTACAATGAGCAGTTCTTC. Translated: CASSRSWSSYNEQFF.

This clonotype has at least ten counts. The J gene is TRBJ2-2, the V gene TRBV10-3; D unresolved. This CDR3 comprises 12 residues. In germline, CDR1 is ENHRY, CDR2 SYGVKD. The V end was cut by 7 bases, the J end by 1 base, with 4 bases between. In nucleotides, the CDR3 is TGTGCCATCAAGGAGAACACCGGGGAGCTGTTTTTT. As protein: CAIKENTGELFF.

This chain connects TRBV24-1 to TRBJ2-3; D ambiguous. The CDR3 is made up of 13 amino acids. Trimming left V 3 bases short and J 9 bases short, with 12 bases between. Germline V CDR1 and CDR2: KGHDR, SFDVKD. The CDR3 spells CATSDPGSGTQYF. The CDR3, as DNA: TGTGCCACCAGTGATCCGGGCTCCGGCACGCAGTATTTT.